A single sample is the source of the 3 T cell receptor beta chains below, sequenced in a study of blood T cells in healthy people across ages. For the second PCR, which ran for 7 to 11 cycles, a sample-barcoded 5' primer and a J-beta primer mix were used. TCRdb reanalysed the 5' RACE reads using MiXCR and keeps one entry per CDR3 protein. The repertoire consists of over a million distinct CDR3 sequences, with approximately 40% occurring once and the leading ten covering 7.9%. Material: blood. The receptors stem from a woman aged 18-29 years in good health.

This clonotype came up a few times. The chain combines TRBV7-2 with TRBJ2-7; TRBD1 matches at 10 bases. V shed 5 bases, J shed 3 bases, and the junction held 7 bases outside the gene matches. The length of the CDR3 is 15 residues. CDR1 and CDR2 from the germline V gene are SGHTA and FQGNSA. In DNA form, the CDR3 reads TGTGCCAGCAGCGTGGGACAGGGGCTCTTCTACGAGCAGTACTTC. Its translation is CASSVGQGLFYEQYF.

The chain is built from TRBV5-1 and TRBJ2-5, with TRBD2 identical over 10 bases. This CDR3 has 14 amino acids. The V segment lost 3 bases and the J segment 5 bases; nucleotides outside the gene matches: 4. Germline V gene sequence: CDR1 SGHRS, CDR2 YFSETQ. The CDR3 spells CASSSGLATETQYF. DNA for the CDR3: TGCGCCAGCAGCTCGGGACTAGCGACGGAGACCCAGTACTTC.

This clonotype has a handful of counts. The chain couples TRBV20-1 to TRBJ2-5; possible D gene TRBD1, 5 bases. The end of the DNA aligns better with TRBJ2-7, so the J call may be wrong. The CDR3 is 14 amino acids. CDR1 is DFQATT, CDR2 SNEGSKA, per germline (reference sequence). The CDR3 protein is CSARVERTRGEQYF. CDR3 nucleotide sequence: TGCAGTGCTAGAGTGGAGAGGACAAGGGGCGAGCAGTACTTC.